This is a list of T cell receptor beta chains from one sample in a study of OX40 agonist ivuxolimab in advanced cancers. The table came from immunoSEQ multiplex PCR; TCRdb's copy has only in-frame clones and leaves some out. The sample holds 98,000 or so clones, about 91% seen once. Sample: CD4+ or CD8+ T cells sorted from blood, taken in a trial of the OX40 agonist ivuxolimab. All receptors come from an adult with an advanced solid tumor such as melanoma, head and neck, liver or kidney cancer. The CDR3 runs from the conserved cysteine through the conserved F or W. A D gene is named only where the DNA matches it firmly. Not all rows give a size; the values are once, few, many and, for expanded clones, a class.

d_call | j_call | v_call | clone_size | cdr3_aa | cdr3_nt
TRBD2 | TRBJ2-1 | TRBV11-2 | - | CASSFSGSEQFF | TGTGCCAGCAGCTTCAGCGGGAGCGAGCAGTTCTTC
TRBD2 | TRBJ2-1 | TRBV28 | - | CASSVAGTRFDNEQFF | TGTGCCAGCAGCGTGGCCGGGACTAGATTCGACAATGAGCAGTTCTTC
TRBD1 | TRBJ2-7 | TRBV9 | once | CASSFRDRGTYEQYF | TGTGCCAGCAGCTTCCGGGACAGGGGGACCTACGAGCAGTACTTC
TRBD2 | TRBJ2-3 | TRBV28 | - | CASSPVTSGRAGTDTQYF | TGTGCCAGCAGCCCCGTGACTAGCGGGAGGGCCGGGACAGATACGCAGTATTTT
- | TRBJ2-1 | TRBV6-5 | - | CASSYGREQFF | TGTGCCAGCAGTTACGGGAGGGAGCAGTTCTTC
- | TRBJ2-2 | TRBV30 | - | CAGRQYKNTGELFF | TGTGCCGGTAGACAGTACAAGAACACCGGGGAGCTGTTTTTT
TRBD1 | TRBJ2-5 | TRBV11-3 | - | CASSLRIGGWGETQYF | TGTGCCAGCAGCTTGAGGATAGGGGGCTGGGGAGAGACCCAGTACTTC
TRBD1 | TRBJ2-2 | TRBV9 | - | CASSFSRGTGELFF | TGTGCCAGCAGCTTTTCCAGGGGGACCGGGGAGCTGTTTTTT
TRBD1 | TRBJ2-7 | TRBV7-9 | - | CASSQQSGGEQYF | TGTGCCAGCAGCCAGCAGTCAGGGGGCGAGCAGTACTTC
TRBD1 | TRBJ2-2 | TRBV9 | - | CASRGDSRTGELFF | TGTGCCAGCAGGGGGGACAGTAGAACCGGGGAGCTGTTTTTT
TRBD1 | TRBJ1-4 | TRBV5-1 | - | CASSSTGGANEKLFF | TGCGCCAGCAGCTCAACAGGGGGTGCTAATGAAAAACTGTTTTTT
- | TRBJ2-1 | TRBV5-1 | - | CASSPLAASSYNEQFF | TGCGCCAGCAGCCCCTTGGCGGCCAGCTCCTACAATGAGCAGTTCTTC
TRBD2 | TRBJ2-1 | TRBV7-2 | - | CASSLGLPGLAGYEQFF | TGTGCCAGCAGCTTAGGCTTACCGGGACTAGCGGGATATGAGCAGTTCTTC
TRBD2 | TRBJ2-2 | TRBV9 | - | CASSASGTYTGELFF | TGTGCCAGCAGCGCTAGCGGGACCTACACCGGGGAGCTGTTTTTT
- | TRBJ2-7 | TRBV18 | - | CASSLGDWLHF | TGTGCCAGCTCACTGGGAGACTGGCTCCACTTC
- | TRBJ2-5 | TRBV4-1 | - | CASSQDPYVARTETQYF | TGCGCCAGCAGCCAAGATCCATATGTAGCCAGGACGGAGACCCAGTACTTC
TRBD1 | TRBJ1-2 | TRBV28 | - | CASSLPPTGNYGYTF | TGTGCCAGCAGTTTACCTCCGACAGGGAACTATGGCTACACCTTC
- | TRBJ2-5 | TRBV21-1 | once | CASSKYWLAQTQYF | TGTGCCAGCAGCAAATACTGGCTAGCGCAGACCCAGTACTTC
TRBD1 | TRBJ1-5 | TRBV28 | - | CASSSGTGHNQPQHF | TGTGCCAGCAGTTCCGGGACAGGTCATAATCAGCCCCAGCATTTT
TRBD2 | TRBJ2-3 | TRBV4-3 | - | CASSQSIALAGGADTQYF | TGCGCCAGCAGCCAATCAATCGCTCTAGCGGGAGGGGCAGATACGCAGTATTTT
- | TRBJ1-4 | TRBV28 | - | CASGGRTREKLFF | TGTGCCAGCGGGGGCAGAACAAGGGAAAAACTGTTTTTT
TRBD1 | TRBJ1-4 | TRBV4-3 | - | CASSQDLSHRGRGEKLFF | TGCGCCAGCAGCCAAGATCTTTCCCACAGGGGGCGTGGTGAAAAACTGTTTTTT
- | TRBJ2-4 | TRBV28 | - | CASSGGSIGLDIQYF | TGTGCCAGCAGCGGCGGGTCTATAGGGCTGGACATTCAGTACTTC
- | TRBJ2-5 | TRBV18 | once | CASSPPLGAPETQYF | TGTGCCAGCTCACCACCGTTGGGGGCCCCAGAGACCCAGTACTTC
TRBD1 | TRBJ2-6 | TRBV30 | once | CAWRGDRLSSGANVLTF | TGTGCCTGGAGGGGGGACAGGTTAAGCTCTGGGGCCAACGTCCTGACTTTC
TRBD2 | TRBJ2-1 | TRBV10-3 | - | CAISEKLAGENEQFF | TGTGCCATCAGTGAGAAGTTAGCGGGGGAGAATGAGCAGTTCTTC
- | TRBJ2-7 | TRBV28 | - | CASSLGGYYEQYF | TGTGCCAGCAGTTTAGGGGGATACTACGAGCAGTACTTC
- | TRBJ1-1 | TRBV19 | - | CASSPRTNTEAFF | TGTGCCAGTAGTCCCCGGACCAACACTGAAGCTTTCTTT
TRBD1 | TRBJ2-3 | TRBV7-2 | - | CASSLVAGTGGMTDTQYF | TGTGCCAGCAGCTTAGTTGCCGGGACAGGGGGCATGACAGATACGCAGTATTTT
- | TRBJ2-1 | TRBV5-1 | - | CASSLGFAGSSYNEQFF | TGCGCCAGCAGCTTGGGATTTGCGGGAAGCTCCTACAATGAGCAGTTCTTC